The 16 T cell receptor beta chains in this list originate from one sample, sequenced in a study of T cell repertoires in cytomegalovirus infection. MiXCR, run by TCRdb on the reads, gives a single entry per CDR3 protein. The sample includes fewer than 65,000 distinct CDR3 sequences, about a fifth of them seen just once. For these receptors, no antigen is known. The starting material was CD8+ T cells from cultured PBMCs, obtained from culture after CMV antigen stimulation. The receptors shown here come from a human donor in good health (CMV status not recorded). Some clones in this sample may be carry-over from other donors' samples.

This clonotype turned up a few times. This chain uses TRBV11-1 with TRBJ2-2, with D hard to call. Germline CDR1 SGHAT, CDR2 FQDESV (reference sequence). CDR3 length: 16 residues. Trimming removed 5 bases at V and 1 base at J, with 14 bases between. CDR3 DNA: TGTGCCAGCAGCATTCCGCGGACCGGGAACACCGGGGAGCTGTTTTTT. The encoded protein is CASSIPRTGNTGELFF.

The table lists this clonotype with a few counts. The gene calls are TRBV12-3 or TRBV12-4 and TRBJ2-3; no definite D call. Trimming shortened V by 8 bases and J by 6 bases, and 9 bases separated the two germline ends. This CDR3 comprises 11 residues. The CDR3 nucleotides read TGTGCCAGCGGTCGGATCGATACGCAGTATTTT. Translated, it gives CASGRIDTQYF.

The rearrangement links TRBV20-1 to TRBJ2-7; TRBD2 matches at 13 bases. CDR3 length: 16 amino acids. Germline assignment: CDR1 DFQATT and CDR2 SNEGSKA (reference sequence). V was clipped by 0 bases and J by 0 bases; unmatched bases: 2. The CDR3 reads CSARDWTSGSSYEQYF. The CDR3 nucleotides read TGCAGTGCTAGAGATTGGACTAGCGGGAGCTCCTACGAGCAGTACTTC.

This clonotype was seen a handful of times. V and J are TRBV7-2 and TRBJ2-3, with 7 bases matching TRBD2. CDR1 SGHTA and CDR2 FQGNSA come from the germline V gene. With V trimmed by 4 bases and J by 12 bases, 19 bases remained unmatched. The CDR3 extends over 16 amino acids. CDR3 coding DNA: TGTGCCAGCAGCTATGCCACTATGCGGGAGCACATAGGACAGTATTTT. It translates to CASSYATMREHIGQYF.

In this sample, this clonotype turned up a few times. A read error may produce the germline difference seen at one junction end. This chain joins TRBV6-9 and TRBJ2-7; D could derive from TRBD1 or TRBD2 (5 bases each). Germline CDR1 MNHGY, CDR2 SVAAGI. The CDR3 is 12 residues long. The CDR3 nucleotides read TGCGCCAGCAGTTCAGGGAGCGGCGAGCAGTACTTC. Protein product: CASSSGSGEQYF.

This clonotype has just a few counts. The chain joins TRBV7-2 to TRBJ2-7; TRBD2 matches at 10 bases. The germline V gene has CDR1 SGHTA and CDR2 FQGNSA. V gave up 3 bases and J gave up 1 base; unmatched junction bases: 3. This CDR3 has 15 amino acids. The CDR3 nucleotides read TGTGCCAGCAGCTTCGCTAGCGGGGGATCCTACGAGCAGTACTTC. Residues: CASSFASGGSYEQYF.

The V and J genes are TRBV13 and TRBJ2-2; possible D gene TRBD1, 6 bases. The CDR3 length is 17 residues. Per germline, CDR1 PRHDT and CDR2 FYEKMQ (reference sequence). V lost 2 bases and J 1 base, leaving 14 bases between the germline ends. In nucleotides, the CDR3 is TGTGCCAGCAGCTTATATGTAGGGACAAGGAACACCGGGGAGCTGTTTTTT. Residues: CASSLYVGTRNTGELFF.

This clonotype was seen a few times. At one end the junction does not follow the germline gene, possibly because of a read error. The V and J genes are TRBV20-1 and TRBJ2-7; D is perhaps TRBD1 (5 bases). The germline CDR1 and CDR2 sequences are DFQATT and SNEGSKA (reference sequence). The CDR3 has 13 residues. The CDR3 sequence: CSARGGVPYDQYF. The DNA for the CDR3 is TGCAGTGCTAGAGGGGGCGTACCCTACGATCAGTACTTC.

This clonotype was counted a few times. One end of the junction varies from germline; a read error may be responsible. This rearrangement joins TRBV4-1 to TRBJ1-1; the D gene is possibly TRBD1 (6 bases). The germline V gene has CDR1 MGHRA and CDR2 YSYEKL. CDR3 length: 16 residues. The CDR3 is CASSKDIRTENTEAFF. In nucleotides, the CDR3 is TGCGCCAGCAGCAAAGACATACGGACAGAGAACACTGAAGCTTTCTTT.

The chain couples TRBV7-2 to TRBJ1-6; D is possibly TRBD1 (5 bases). V was clipped by 4 bases and J by 3 bases, with 10 bases between them. The CDR3 length is 15 residues. Per germline, CDR1 SGHTA and CDR2 FQGNSA. The CDR3 region is CASSSDIHYNSPLHF. CDR3 bases: TGTGCCAGCAGCTCGGACATACACTATAATTCACCCCTCCACTTT.

The chain joins TRBV19 to TRBJ2-1, with D hard to call. Per germline, CDR1 LNHDA and CDR2 SQIVND (reference sequence). V was pared by 10 bases and J by 5 bases, with 12 bases between. This CDR3 contains 12 residues. As DNA, the CDR3 is TGTGCCACCGCATCCTTTGACAATGAGCAGTTCTTC. This translates into CATASFDNEQFF.

The V and J genes are TRBV6-1 and TRBJ1-1; no clear D. CDR1 is MNHNS, CDR2 SASEGT, per germline. This CDR3 spans 14 amino acids. The V end was cut by 5 bases, the J end by 1 base, with 11 bases between. CDR3 sequence (DNA): TGTGCCAGCAGTTTCGATCCTGAGAACACTGAAGCTTTCTTT. Protein sequence: CASSFDPENTEAFF.

The V and J genes are TRBV4-2 and TRBJ1-4; 9 bases align to TRBD1. Trimming removed 0 bases from V and 8 bases from J; junction bases left unmatched: 7. CDR1 is LGHNA, CDR2 YNFKEQ, per germline. The CDR3 has 16 residues. CDR3 in DNA: TGTGCCAGCAGCCAAGATCGGGGACAGGGAGTCGAAAAACTGTTTTTT. This sequence encodes CASSQDRGQGVEKLFF.

In this sample, this clonotype turned up many times. This chain connects TRBV27 to TRBJ1-1; unclear D gene. The CDR3 totals 13 residues. Germline V gene sequence: CDR1 MNHEY, CDR2 SMNVEV (reference sequence). Trimming left V 2 bases short and J 1 base short, with 5 bases between. CDR3 nucleotide sequence: TGTGCCAGCAGTTTACCAGGGAACACTGAAGCTTTCTTT. Translating gives CASSLPGNTEAFF.

The chain couples TRBV6-5 to TRBJ2-2; the D call may be TRBD1 or TRBD2 (5 bases each). Trimming took 4 bases from V and 5 from J, leaving 8 bases between them. This CDR3 is 13 amino acids long. CDR1 MNHEY and CDR2 SVGAGI come from the germline V gene. The CDR3 spells CASSSGATGELFF. In DNA, the CDR3 is TGTGCCAGCAGTTCCGGGGCTACCGGGGAGCTGTTTTTT.

The V and J genes are TRBV24-1 and TRBJ2-7, with 9 bases matching TRBD1. CDR1 is KGHDR and CDR2 is SFDVKD in the germline V gene. This CDR3 is built from 13 residues. V was clipped by 9 bases and J by 1 base; unmatched bases: 3. The CDR3 DNA reads TGTGCCACCGCCGGGACAGGGTCCTACGAGCAGTACTTC. It codes for CATAGTGSYEQYF.